This TCR beta chain was captured by sequencing in a study of cytomegalovirus exposure and HLA in healthy donors. CDR1 and CDR2 from the germline V gene are MNHNS and SASEGT. Trimming removed 7 bases from V and 0 bases from J; junction bases left unmatched: 9. The CDR3 runs to 15 residues. The PCR made use of 60 Vbeta and 13 Jbeta primers. The protocol was immunoSEQ multiplex PCR, while the TCRdb copy is restricted to in-frame clones and leaves out a portion. The data hold 74,000 or so clones, with roughly 80% observed a single time. Sequencing was carried out using PBMCs. The V and J genes are TRBV6-1 and TRBJ2-7; 7 positions match TRBD2. The source is a woman aged 40 to 55 in good health and CMV-seropositive. CDR3 bases: TGTGCCAGCATCCGGGGGGTTATAAGCTCCTACGAGCAGTACTTC. This gives the protein CASIRGVISSYEQYF.